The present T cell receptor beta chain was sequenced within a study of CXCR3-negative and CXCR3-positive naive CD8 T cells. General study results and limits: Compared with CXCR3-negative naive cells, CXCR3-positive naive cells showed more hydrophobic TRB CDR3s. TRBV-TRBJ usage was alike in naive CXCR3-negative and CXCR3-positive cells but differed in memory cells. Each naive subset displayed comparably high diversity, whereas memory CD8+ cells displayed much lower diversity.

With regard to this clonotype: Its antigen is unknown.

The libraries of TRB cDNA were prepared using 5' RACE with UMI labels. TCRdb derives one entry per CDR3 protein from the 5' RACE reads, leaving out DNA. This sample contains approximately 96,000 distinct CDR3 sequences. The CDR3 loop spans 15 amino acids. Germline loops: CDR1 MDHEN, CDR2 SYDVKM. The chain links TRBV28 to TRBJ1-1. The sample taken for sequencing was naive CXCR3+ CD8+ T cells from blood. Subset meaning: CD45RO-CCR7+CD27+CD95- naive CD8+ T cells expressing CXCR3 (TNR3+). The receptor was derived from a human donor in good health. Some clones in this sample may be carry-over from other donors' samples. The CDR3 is CATLGDWWRNTEAFF. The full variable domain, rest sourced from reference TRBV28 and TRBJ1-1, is DVKVTQSSRYLVKRTGEKVFLECVQDMDHENMFWYRQDPGLGLRLIYFSYDVKMKEKGDIPEGYSVSREKKERFSLILESASTNQTSMYLCATLGDWWRNTEAFFGQGTRLTVV.